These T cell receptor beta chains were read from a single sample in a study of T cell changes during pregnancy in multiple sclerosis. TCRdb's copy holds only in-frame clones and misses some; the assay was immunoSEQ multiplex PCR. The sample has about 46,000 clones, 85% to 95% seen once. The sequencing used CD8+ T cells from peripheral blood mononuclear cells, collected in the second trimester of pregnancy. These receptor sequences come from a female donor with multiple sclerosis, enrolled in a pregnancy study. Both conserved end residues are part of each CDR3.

CASSAASGGWVDTQYF,TRBV9,TRBJ2-3
CASSQDHTGELFF,TRBV4-3,TRBJ2-2
CASSEVAGGQETQYF,TRBV6-4,TRBJ2-5
CASSPTTGATFDQGVAFF,TRBV5-4,TRBJ1-1
CAWIGDTYGYTF,TRBV30,TRBJ1-2
CAGHHFLTGTNSPLHF,TRBV12-2,TRBJ1-6
CASSYHNWTEAFF,TRBV6-5,TRBJ1-1
CASTLGGGEQYF,TRBV7-9,TRBJ2-7
CASSQVQDSSYNSPLHF,TRBV4-3,TRBJ1-6
CASSDSPGGETDTQYF,TRBV6-4,TRBJ2-3
CASSEGDRSYEQYF,TRBV6-5,TRBJ2-7
CASSSGLEQYF,TRBV5-6,TRBJ2-5
CASSPPASGAHYEQYF,TRBV18,TRBJ2-7
CASSQDSGAGANVLTF,TRBV4-3,TRBJ2-6
CASSFGPRGFHRSYNSPLHF,TRBV11-3,TRBJ1-6
CASSPAGGGTDTQYF,TRBV7-3,TRBJ2-3
CASSPATVPYEKLFF,TRBV4-1,TRBJ1-4
CAISELQGLKETQYF,TRBV10-3,TRBJ2-5
CSVEVARTGSSYEQYF,TRBV29-1,-
CASSAMINWASPLHF,TRBV27,TRBJ1-6
CASSAGAGHLTDTQYF,TRBV4-3,TRBJ2-3
CASSLRGRNTEAFF,TRBV7-8,TRBJ1-1
CASSYGTARTEAFF,TRBV5-6,TRBJ1-1
CASSRGLGSYNEQFF,TRBV7-3,TRBJ2-1
CSAPQGLGYTF,TRBV20-1,TRBJ1-2
CASSLALAGNQPQHF,TRBV5-1,TRBJ1-5
CASSPGWEQYF,TRBV9,TRBJ2-3
CASTLSVSYQETQYF,TRBV6-5,TRBJ2-5
CASSRSGSQETQYF,TRBV9,TRBJ2-5
CASSDGGGLQETQYF,TRBV9,TRBJ2-5
CASSLAPDRETQYF,TRBV7-9,TRBJ2-5
CAWSVGVGLAGGSYEQYF,TRBV30,TRBJ2-7
CASSQDERGAYDTQYF,TRBV4-3,TRBJ2-3
CASAGKKFGTGELFF,TRBV7-8,TRBJ2-2
CASHRGQGDEKLFF,TRBV19,TRBJ1-4
CASSLTRQGRGTEAFF,TRBV7-3,TRBJ1-1
CASSIRHNTEAFF,TRBV19,TRBJ1-1
CASSRRDRPSYEQYF,TRBV7-9,TRBJ2-7
CASTPGGTDTQYF,TRBV5-6,TRBJ2-3
CASSLRLTSTDTQYF,TRBV27,TRBJ2-3
CASSVAVNTEAFF,TRBV6-4,TRBJ1-1
CASTPGGGTEAFF,TRBV25-1,TRBJ1-1
CASSLGGGTNEKLFF,TRBV7-6,TRBJ1-4
CSVAPAGYEQYF,TRBV29-1,TRBJ2-7
CASRGRGGPEQYF,TRBV10-2,TRBJ2-7
CASSPSQGYEQYF,TRBV7-7,TRBJ2-7
CASSQSEGARTEAFF,TRBV4-1,TRBJ1-1